This TCR beta chain was sequenced during a study of radiation and T cells in renal cell carcinoma. Sequencing used immunoSEQ multiplex PCR; TCRdb keeps in-frame clones, though not all of them. This table holds 150,000 or so clones, about 85% found once. The time point denotes: baseline pretreatment blood. The treatment is: 15 Gy SBRT to primary tumor, nephrectomy 4 weeks later. Blood was sampled at baseline, 2 weeks and 4 weeks after SBRT. The TCR originated in a woman in her seventies with renal cell carcinoma. Sequencing was performed on blood, taken from a patient whose treatment included radiotherapy and nephrectomy.

DNA of the CDR3: TGTGCCAGCAGGATCATTCAGGGCCACGAGCAGTACTTC. Its translation is CASRIIQGHEQYF. The chain couples TRBV7-8 to TRBJ2-7; possible D gene TRBD1, 5 bases. This CDR3 has 13 amino acids. CDR1 SGHVS and CDR2 FQNEAQ come from the germline V gene. V lost 6 bases to trimming and J lost 5 bases, with 14 bases between them.